What follows are 8 T cell receptor beta chains derived from one specimen sequenced in a study of T cell responses to AZD1222 COVID-19 vaccine. Repertoires were generated with immunoSEQ multiplex PCR, while TCRdb's copy carries only in-frame clones and drops some. Of 170,000 or so clones listed, 75% to 95% are singletons. Sequencing used peripheral blood, obtained on day 0 of AZD1222 vaccination. These receptors were taken from an adult in good health.

The chain carries TRBV7-9 and TRBJ2-7; 7 bases map to TRBD1. In germline, CDR1 is SEHNR, CDR2 FQNEAQ (reference sequence). The CDR3 consists of 14 residues. V gave up 5 bases and J gave up 3 bases; unmatched junction bases: 7. CDR3 protein: CASSQGDRVYEQYF. The CDR3 nucleotides read TGTGCCAGCAGCCAAGGAGACAGGGTCTACGAGCAGTACTTC.

A few counts support this clone. The chain uses TRBV24-1 and TRBJ2-1; 13 bases map to TRBD2. Losses at the gene ends were 6 bases for V and 4 bases for J; bases not matched to a gene: 8. The CDR3 has 17 residues. Germline CDR1 and CDR2: KGHDR and SFDVKD. CDR3 bases: TGTGCCACCAGTTCCGGGGGACTAGCGGGGACTTACAATGAGCAGTTCTTC. Amino acid sequence: CATSSGGLAGTYNEQFF.

J is TRBJ2-7 and V is TRBV18; 7 bases line up with TRBD1. Germline CDR1 KGHSH, CDR2 LQKENI. The CDR3 contains 14 residues. The V gene end was trimmed by 6 bases and the J gene end by 0 bases; junction bases not matched to a gene: 5. The CDR3 nucleotides are TGTGCCAGCTCCCGGGACAGAGGCTCCTACGAGCAGTACTTC. This gives the protein CASSRDRGSYEQYF.

This clone has only a few counts. The rearrangement uses TRBV6-5 and TRBJ2-1; the D call may be TRBD1 or TRBD2 (5 bases each). Looked up from germline, CDR1 is MNHEY and CDR2 is SVGAGI. CDR3 length: 14 amino acids. The V end was cut by 6 bases, the J end by 6 bases, with 15 bases between. CDR3 residues: CASRSGTPSNEQFF. CDR3 DNA: TGTGCCAGCAGATCCGGGACCCCCTCCAATGAGCAGTTCTTC.

This clone appeared a few times. The chain recombines TRBV20-1 with TRBJ1-1; 7 bases fit TRBD1. The V and J ends lost 6 bases and 6 bases, in that order; junction bases with no gene match: 4. The CDR3 totals 11 residues. Germline V lookup: CDR1 DFQATT, CDR2 SNEGSKA (reference sequence). CDR3 loop: CSAADRAEAFF. The CDR3 bases are TGCAGTGCCGCTGACAGGGCTGAAGCTTTCTTT.

The chain carries TRBV5-1 and TRBJ2-2; 12 bases agree with TRBD1. Germline CDR1 SGHRS, CDR2 YFSETQ. V lost 2 bases, J lost 8 bases, and 7 bases stayed unmatched. This CDR3 contains 16 residues. The CDR3 region has the DNA TGCGCCAGCAGCTTAACCGGGACAGGGGGCTTTGGGGAGCTGTTTTTT. Its protein product is CASSLTGTGGFGELFF. The variable domain in full, completed from reference TRBV5-1 and TRBJ2-2, reads KAGVTQTPRYLIKTRGQQVTLSCSPISGHRSVSWYQQTPGQGLQFLFEYFSETQRNKGNFPGRFSGRQFSNSRSEMNVSTLELGDSALYLCASSLTGTGGFGELFFGEGSRLTVL.

The gene calls are TRBV29-1 and TRBJ1-5, with TRBD1 matching over 10 bases. The CDR3 loop spans 14 amino acids. With V trimmed by 6 bases and J by 3 bases, 5 bases remained unmatched. Germline-derived CDR1 and CDR2 are SQVTM and ANQGSEA. The CDR3 protein is CSVGGQGTNQPQHF. DNA for the CDR3: TGCAGCGTGGGGGGACAGGGGACCAATCAGCCCCAGCATTTT. Drawing the rest from reference TRBV29-1 and TRBJ1-5, the complete variable domain is SAVISQKPSRDICQRGTSLTIQCQVDSQVTMMFWYRQQPGQSLTLIATANQGSEATYESGFVIDKFPISRPNLTFSTLTVSNMSPEDSSIYLCSVGGQGTNQPQHFGDGTRLSIL.

The V and J genes are TRBV7-9 and TRBJ1-2, with D uncertain. With 2 bases removed from V and 2 bases from J, the gap between germline ends came to 9 bases. Germline V gives CDR1 SEHNR, CDR2 FQNEAQ (reference sequence). This CDR3 region has 14 residues. The CDR3 sequence: CASSLIGQNYGYTF. The CDR3 DNA follows: TGTGCCAGCAGCTTAATTGGGCAGAACTATGGCTACACCTTC.